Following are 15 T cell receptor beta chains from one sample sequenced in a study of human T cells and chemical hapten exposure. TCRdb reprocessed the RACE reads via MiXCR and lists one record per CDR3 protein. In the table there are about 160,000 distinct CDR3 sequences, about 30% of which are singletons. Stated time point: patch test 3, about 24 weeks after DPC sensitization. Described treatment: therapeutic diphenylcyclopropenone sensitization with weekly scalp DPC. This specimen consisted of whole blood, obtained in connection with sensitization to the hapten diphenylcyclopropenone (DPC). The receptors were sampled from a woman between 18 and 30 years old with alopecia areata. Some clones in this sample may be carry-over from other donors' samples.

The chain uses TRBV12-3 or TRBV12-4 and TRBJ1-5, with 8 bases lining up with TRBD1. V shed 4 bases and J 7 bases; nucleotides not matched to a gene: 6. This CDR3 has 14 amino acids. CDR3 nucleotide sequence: TGTGCCAGCAGTTCTTACAGGGGGGAACAGCCCCAGCATTTT. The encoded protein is CASSSYRGEQPQHF.

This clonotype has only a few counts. The CDR3 spells CASSVDSIPYEQYF. In DNA form, the CDR3 reads TGTGCCAGCAGCGTAGATAGCATTCCCTACGAGCAGTACTTC. The chain recombines TRBV9 with TRBJ2-7; D uncertain. The CDR3 spans 14 residues. Trimming took 0 bases from V and 2 from J, leaving 9 bases between them. Germline-derived CDR1 and CDR2 are SGDLS and YYNGEE. Full variable domain (missing parts from reference TRBV9 and TRBJ2-7): DSGVTQTPKHLITATGQRVTLRCSPRSGDLSVYWYQQSLDQGLQFLIQYYNGEERAKGNILERFSAQQFPDLHSELNLSSLELGDSALYFCASSVDSIPYEQYFGPGTRLTVT.

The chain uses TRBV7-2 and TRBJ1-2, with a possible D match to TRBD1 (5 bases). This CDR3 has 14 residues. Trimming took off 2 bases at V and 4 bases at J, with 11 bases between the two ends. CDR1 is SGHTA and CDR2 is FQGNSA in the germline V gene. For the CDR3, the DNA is TGTGCCAGCAGCTTACTCGACAGAGCCTATGGCTACACCTTC. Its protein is CASSLLDRAYGYTF.

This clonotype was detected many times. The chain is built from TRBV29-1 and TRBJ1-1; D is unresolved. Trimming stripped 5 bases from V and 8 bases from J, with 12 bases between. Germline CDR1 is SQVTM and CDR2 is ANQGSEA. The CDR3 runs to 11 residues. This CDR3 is CSVHGRAEAFF. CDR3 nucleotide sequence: TGCAGCGTTCATGGGAGGGCAGAAGCTTTCTTT.

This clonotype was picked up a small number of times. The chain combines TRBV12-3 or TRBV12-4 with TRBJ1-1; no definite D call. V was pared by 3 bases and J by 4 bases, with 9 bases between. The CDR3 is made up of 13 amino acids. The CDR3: CASSFVSGTEAFF. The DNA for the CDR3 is TGTGCCAGCAGTTTCGTAAGCGGCACTGAAGCTTTCTTT.

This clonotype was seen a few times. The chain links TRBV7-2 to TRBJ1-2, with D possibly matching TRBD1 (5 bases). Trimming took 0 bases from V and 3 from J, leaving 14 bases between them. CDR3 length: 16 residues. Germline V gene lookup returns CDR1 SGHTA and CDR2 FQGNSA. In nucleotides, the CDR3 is TGTGCCAGCAGCTTAGCGGGCAGGTCGGGGGACTATGGCTACACCTTC. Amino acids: CASSLAGRSGDYGYTF.

The CDR3, as DNA: TGCAGCGTGACGACAGGGGGTAGCAATCAGCCCCAGCATTTT. It encodes CSVTTGGSNQPQHF. The J gene is TRBJ1-5, the V gene TRBV29-1; TRBD1 agrees at 9 bases. The CDR3 contains 14 residues. Per germline, CDR1 SQVTM and CDR2 ANQGSEA. V gave up 6 bases and J gave up 0 bases; unmatched junction bases: 3.

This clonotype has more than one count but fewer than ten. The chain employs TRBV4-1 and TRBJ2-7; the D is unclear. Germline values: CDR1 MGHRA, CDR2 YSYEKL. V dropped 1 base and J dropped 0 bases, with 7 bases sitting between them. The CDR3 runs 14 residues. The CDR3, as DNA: TGCGCCAGCAGCCAAGCAGAATCCTCCTACGAGCAGTACTTC. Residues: CASSQAESSYEQYF.

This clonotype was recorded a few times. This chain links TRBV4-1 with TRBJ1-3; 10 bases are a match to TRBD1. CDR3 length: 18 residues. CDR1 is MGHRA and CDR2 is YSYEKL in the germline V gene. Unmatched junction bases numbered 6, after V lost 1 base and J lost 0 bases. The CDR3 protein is CASSQVKGQGFSGNTIYF. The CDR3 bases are TGCGCCAGCAGCCAAGTTAAGGGACAGGGGTTCTCTGGAAACACCATATATTTT.

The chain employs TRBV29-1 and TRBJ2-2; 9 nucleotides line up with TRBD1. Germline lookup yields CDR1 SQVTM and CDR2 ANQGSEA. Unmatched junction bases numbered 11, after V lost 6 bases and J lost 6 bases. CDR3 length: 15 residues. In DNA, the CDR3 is TGCAGCGTCGAGTCCGGGACAGGGCGCCCCGGGGAGCTGTTTTTT. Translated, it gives CSVESGTGRPGELFF.

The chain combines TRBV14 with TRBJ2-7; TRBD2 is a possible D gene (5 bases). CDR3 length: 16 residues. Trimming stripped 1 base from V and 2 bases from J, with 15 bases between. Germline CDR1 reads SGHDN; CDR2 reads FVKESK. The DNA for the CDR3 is TGTGCCAGCAGCCAAGGGTTGGGAGCTTCAGCCTACGAGCAGTACTTC. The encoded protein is CASSQGLGASAYEQYF.

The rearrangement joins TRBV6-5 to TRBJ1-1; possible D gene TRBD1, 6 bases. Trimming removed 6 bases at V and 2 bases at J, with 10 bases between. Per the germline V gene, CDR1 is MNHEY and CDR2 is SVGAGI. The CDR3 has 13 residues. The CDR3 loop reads CASREQGNTEAFF. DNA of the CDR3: TGTGCCAGCAGGGAACAGGGAAACACTGAAGCTTTCTTT.

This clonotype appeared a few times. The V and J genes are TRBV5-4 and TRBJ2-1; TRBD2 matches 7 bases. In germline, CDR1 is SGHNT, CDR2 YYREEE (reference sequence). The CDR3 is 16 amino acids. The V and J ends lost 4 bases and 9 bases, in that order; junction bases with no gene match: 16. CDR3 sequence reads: CASSLERGAEKGEQFF. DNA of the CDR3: TGTGCCAGCAGCCTGGAGCGGGGAGCAGAGAAGGGTGAGCAGTTCTTC.

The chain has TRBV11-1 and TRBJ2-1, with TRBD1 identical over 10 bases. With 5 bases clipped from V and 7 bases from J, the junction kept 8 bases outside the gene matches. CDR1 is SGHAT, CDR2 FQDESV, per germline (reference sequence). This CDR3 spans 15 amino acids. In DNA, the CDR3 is TGTGCCAGCAGCGTTGTGGGACAGGGGAGGAATGAGCAGTTCTTC. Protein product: CASSVVGQGRNEQFF. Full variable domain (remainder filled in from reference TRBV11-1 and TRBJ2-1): EAEVAQSPRYKITEKSQAVAFWCDPISGHATLYWYRQILGQGPELLVQFQDESVVDDSQLPKDRFSAERLKGVDSTLKIQPAELGDSAMYLCASSVVGQGRNEQFFGPGTRLTVL.

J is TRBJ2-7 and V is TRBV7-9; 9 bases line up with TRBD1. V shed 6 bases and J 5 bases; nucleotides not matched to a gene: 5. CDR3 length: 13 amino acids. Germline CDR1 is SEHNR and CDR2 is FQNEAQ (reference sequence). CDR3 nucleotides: TGTGCCAGCAGTCCGGACAGGGGCCACGAGCAGTACTTC. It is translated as CASSPDRGHEQYF.